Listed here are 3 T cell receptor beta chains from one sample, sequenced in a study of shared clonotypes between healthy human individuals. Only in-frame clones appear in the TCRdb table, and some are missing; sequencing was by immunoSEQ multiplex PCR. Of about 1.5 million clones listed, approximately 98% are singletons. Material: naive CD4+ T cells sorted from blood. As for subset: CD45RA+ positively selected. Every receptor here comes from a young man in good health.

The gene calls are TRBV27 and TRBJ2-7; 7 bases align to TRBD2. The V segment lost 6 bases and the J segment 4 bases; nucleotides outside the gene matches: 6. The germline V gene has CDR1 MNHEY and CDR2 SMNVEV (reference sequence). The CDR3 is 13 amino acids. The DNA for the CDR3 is TGTGCCAGCAGAAGACTAGCTGAGTACGAGCAGTACTTC. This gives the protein CASRRLAEYEQYF.

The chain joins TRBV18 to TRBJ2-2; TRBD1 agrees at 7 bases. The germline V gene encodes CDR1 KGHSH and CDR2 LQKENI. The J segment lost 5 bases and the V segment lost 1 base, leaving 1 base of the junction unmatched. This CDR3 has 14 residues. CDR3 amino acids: CASSPQTGTGELFF. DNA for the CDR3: TGTGCCAGCTCACCACAGACAGGGACCGGGGAGCTGTTTTTT.

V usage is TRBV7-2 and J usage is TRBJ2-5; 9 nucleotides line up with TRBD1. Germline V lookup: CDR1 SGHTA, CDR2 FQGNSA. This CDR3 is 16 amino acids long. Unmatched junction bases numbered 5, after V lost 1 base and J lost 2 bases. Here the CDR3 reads CASSLGPGTGQETQYF. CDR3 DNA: TGTGCCAGCAGCTTAGGGCCCGGGACAGGGCAAGAGACCCAGTACTTC.